The following is a T cell receptor (beta chain) sequence with its context. Its target is not known. The sample belongs to a study of shared clonotypes between healthy human individuals. Study background: In total, the donors were a couple of women and a few men aged 18 to 49. Each donor contributed plates that comprised three CD4 naive, three CD4 memory, two CD8 naive and one CD8 memory.

Produced via immunoSEQ multiplex PCR; TCRdb's table is partial and in-frame only. The sample has 400,000 or so clones, just over 95% seen once. Deletions cut 0 bases from V and 5 bases from J, with 5 bases between. The germline CDR1 and CDR2 sequences are SGHDT and YYEEEE. The CDR3 runs to 13 residues. The study, taken as a whole, reports: Only blood was sampled, and tissue TCR repertoires likely differ from blood ones. Naive CD4 clonotypes overlapped across a handful of donors at approximately 5.5%.

Sequenced: memory CD8+ T cells sorted from blood. Subset defined: CD45RO+ cells pooled with CCR7-negative TemRA cells. The J gene is TRBJ2-2, the V gene TRBV5-6; no clear D gene. The TCR originated in a man younger than 45 in good health. CDR3 residues: CASSLAGTGELFF. CDR3 DNA: TGTGCCAGCAGCTTGGCTGGAACCGGGGAGCTGTTTTTT.